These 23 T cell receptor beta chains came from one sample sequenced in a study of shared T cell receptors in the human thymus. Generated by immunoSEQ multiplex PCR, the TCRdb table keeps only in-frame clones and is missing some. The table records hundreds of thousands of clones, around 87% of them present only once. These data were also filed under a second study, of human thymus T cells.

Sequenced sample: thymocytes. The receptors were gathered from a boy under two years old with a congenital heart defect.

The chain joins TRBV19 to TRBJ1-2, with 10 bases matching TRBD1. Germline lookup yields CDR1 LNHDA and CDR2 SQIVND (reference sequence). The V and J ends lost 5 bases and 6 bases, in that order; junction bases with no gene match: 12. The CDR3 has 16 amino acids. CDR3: CASSPERTGGIDGYTF. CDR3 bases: TGTGCCAGTAGTCCAGAGCGGACAGGGGGGATCGATGGCTACACCTTC. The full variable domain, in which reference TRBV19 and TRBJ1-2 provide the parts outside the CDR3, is DGGITQSPKYLFRKEGQNVTLSCEQNLNHDAMYWYRQDPGQGLRLIYYSQIVNDFQKGDIAEGYSVSREKKESFPLTVTSAQKNPTAFYLCASSPERTGGIDGYTFGSGTRLTVV.

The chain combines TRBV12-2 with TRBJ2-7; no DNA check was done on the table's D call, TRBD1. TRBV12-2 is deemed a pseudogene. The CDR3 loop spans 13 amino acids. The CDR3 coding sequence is TGTGCAAGTCGCTTAGTGTGGGGGCGGGTCTACGGGTTC. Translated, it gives CASRLVWGRVYGF.

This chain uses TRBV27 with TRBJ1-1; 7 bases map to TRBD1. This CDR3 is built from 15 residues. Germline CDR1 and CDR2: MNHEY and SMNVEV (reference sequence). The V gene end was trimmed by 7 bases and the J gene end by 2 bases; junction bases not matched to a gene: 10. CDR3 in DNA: TGTGCCAGCAAGGGGAGGACAGGAATTAACACTGAAGCTTTCTTT. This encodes CASKGRTGINTEAFF.

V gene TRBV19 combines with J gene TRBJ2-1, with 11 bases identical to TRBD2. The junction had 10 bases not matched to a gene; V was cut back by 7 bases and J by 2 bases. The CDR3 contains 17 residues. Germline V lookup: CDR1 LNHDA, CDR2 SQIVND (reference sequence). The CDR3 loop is CASTPSGTSGTYNEQFF. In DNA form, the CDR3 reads TGTGCCAGTACGCCCTCCGGGACTAGCGGTACCTACAATGAGCAGTTCTTC.

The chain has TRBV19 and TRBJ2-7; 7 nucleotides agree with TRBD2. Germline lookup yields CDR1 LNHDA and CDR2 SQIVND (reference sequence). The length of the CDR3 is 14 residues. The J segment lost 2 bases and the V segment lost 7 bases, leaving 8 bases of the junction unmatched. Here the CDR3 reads CASTKTSRTYEQYF. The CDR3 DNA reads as TGTGCCAGTACGAAGACTAGCCGTACCTACGAGCAGTACTTC. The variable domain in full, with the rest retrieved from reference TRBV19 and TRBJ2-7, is DGGITQSPKYLFRKEGQNVTLSCEQNLNHDAMYWYRQDPGQGLRLIYYSQIVNDFQKGDIAEGYSVSREKKESFPLTVTSAQKNPTAFYLCASTKTSRTYEQYFGPGTRLTVT.

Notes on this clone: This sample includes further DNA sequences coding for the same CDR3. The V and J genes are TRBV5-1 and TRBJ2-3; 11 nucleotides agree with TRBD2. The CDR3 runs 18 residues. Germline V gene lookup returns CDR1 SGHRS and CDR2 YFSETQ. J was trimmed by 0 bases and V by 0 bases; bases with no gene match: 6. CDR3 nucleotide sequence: TGCGCCAGCAGCTTGGGGCTAGCGGGGGGCCCTAGCACAGATACGCAGTATTTT. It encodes CASSLGLAGGPSTDTQYF.

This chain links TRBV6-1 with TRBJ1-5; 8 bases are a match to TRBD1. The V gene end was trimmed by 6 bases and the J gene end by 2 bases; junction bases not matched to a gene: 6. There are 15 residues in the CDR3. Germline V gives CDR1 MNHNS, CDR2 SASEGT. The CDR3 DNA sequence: TGTGCCAGCAGCACTGACAGGGGAGGCAATCAGCCCCAGCATTTT. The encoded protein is CASSTDRGGNQPQHF.

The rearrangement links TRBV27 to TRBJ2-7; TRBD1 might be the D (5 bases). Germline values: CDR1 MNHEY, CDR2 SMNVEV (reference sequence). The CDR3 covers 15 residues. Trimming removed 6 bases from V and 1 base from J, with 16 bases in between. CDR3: CASSPYGAISYEQYF. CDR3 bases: TGTGCCAGCAGCCCATATGGGGCGATTTCCTACGAGCAGTACTTC.

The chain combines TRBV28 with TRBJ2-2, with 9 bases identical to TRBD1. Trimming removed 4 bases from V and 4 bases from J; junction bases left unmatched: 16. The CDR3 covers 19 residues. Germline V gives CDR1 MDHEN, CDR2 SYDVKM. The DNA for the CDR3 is TGTGCCAGCAGTTCCGGGACAGGGACTCTAGCGGTTGTCACCGGGGAGCTGTTTTTT. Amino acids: CASSSGTGTLAVVTGELFF.

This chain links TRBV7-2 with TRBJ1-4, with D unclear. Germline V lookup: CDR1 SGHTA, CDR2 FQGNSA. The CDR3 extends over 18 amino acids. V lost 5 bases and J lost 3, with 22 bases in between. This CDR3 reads CASSPRRAKGSPNEKLFF. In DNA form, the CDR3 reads TGTGCCAGCAGCCCGCGGCGGGCCAAGGGAAGCCCTAATGAAAAACTGTTTTTT.

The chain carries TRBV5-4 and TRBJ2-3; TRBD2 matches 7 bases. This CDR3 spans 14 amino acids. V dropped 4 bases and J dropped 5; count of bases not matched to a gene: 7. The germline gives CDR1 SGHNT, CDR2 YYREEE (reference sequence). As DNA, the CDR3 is TGTGCCAGCAGCAAAGGACTAGTAAGAGATACGCAGTATTTT. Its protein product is CASSKGLVRDTQYF.

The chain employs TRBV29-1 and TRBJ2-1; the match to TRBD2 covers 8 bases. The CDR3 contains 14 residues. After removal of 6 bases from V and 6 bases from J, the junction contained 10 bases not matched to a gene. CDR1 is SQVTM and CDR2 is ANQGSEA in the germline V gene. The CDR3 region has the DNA TGCAGCGTGGATCCGGGACTAGGGGCCAATGAGCAGTTCTTC. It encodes CSVDPGLGANEQFF.

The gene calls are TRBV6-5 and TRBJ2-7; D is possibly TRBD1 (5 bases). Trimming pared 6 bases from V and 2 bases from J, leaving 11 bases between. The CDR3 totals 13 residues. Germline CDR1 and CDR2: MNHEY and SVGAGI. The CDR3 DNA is TGTGCCAGCAGATCGACAGTTACCTACGAGCAGTACTTC. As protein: CASRSTVTYEQYF.

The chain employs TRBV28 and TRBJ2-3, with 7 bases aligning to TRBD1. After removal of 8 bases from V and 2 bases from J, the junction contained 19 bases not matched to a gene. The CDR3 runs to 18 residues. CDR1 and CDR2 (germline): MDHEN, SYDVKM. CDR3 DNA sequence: TGTGCCAGCCAACTAAAAATGACAGGGTACGGACACACAGATACGCAGTATTTT. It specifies CASQLKMTGYGHTDTQYF.

CDR3 in DNA: TGTGCTAGTGGTTTGGCCGGGATTCAGCCCCAGCATTTT. Translated, it gives CASGLAGIQPQHF. The chain uses TRBV12-5 and TRBJ1-5; the D is unclear. CDR3 length equals 13 residues. Trimming cost V 1 base and J 6 bases, with 7 bases left between them. Germline values: CDR1 LGHNT, CDR2 FRNRAP.

The CDR3 here is CASSLARRASVNEQFF. The CDR3 nucleotides are TGTGCCAGCAGCTTAGCCCGGAGGGCTAGCGTCAATGAGCAGTTCTTC. This chain connects TRBV11-1 to TRBJ2-1; tentative D call: TRBD2 (6 bases). Looked up from germline, CDR1 is SGHAT and CDR2 is FQDESV (reference sequence). Between the trimmed V and J ends, which lost 0 bases and 6 bases, there was a span of 15 bases. The CDR3 extends over 16 amino acids. The full variable domain, in which reference TRBV11-1 and TRBJ2-1 provide the parts outside the CDR3, is EAEVAQSPRYKITEKSQAVAFWCDPISGHATLYWYRQILGQGPELLVQFQDESVVDDSQLPKDRFSAERLKGVDSTLKIQPAELGDSAMYLCASSLARRASVNEQFFGPGTRLTVL.

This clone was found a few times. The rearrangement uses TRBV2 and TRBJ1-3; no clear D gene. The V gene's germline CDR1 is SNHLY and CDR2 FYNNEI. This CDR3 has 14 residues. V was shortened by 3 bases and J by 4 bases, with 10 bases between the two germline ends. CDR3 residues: CASSDYTSGNTIYF. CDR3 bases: TGTGCCAGCAGTGATTACACGTCCGGAAACACCATATATTTT.

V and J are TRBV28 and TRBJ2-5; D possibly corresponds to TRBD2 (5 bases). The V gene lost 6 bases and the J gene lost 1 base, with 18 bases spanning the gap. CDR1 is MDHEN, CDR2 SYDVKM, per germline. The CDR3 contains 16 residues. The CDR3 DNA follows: TGTGCCAGCAGGTCTACTAGAGCCACCGCCCAAGAGACCCAGTACTTC. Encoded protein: CASRSTRATAQETQYF.

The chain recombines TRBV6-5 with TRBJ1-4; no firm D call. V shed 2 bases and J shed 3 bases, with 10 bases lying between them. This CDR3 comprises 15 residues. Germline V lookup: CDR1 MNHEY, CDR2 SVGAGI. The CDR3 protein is CASSYGGSPNEKLFF. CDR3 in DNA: TGTGCCAGCAGTTACGGTGGGAGTCCTAATGAAAAACTGTTTTTT.

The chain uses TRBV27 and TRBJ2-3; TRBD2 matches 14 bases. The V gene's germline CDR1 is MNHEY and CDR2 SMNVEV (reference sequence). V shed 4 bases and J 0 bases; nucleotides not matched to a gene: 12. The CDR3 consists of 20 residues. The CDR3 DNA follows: TGTGCCAGCAGTTGTGGACTAGCGGGGGGACTAAGATCTAGCACAGATACGCAGTATTTT. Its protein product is CASSCGLAGGLRSSTDTQYF.

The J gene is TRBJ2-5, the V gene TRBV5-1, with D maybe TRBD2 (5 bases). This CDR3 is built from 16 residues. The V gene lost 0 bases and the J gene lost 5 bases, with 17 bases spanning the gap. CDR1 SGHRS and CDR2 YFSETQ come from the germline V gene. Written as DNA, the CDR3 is TGCGCCAGCAGCTTGGCGAAGCCGTTGGGCGGGGAGACCCAGTACTTC. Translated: CASSLAKPLGGETQYF.

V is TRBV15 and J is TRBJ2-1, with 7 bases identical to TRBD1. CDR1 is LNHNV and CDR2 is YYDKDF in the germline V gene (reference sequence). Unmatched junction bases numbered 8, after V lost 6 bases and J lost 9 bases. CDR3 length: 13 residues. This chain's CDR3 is CATSHLQGSEQFF. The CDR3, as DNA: TGTGCCACCAGTCACTTACAGGGGAGTGAGCAGTTCTTC.

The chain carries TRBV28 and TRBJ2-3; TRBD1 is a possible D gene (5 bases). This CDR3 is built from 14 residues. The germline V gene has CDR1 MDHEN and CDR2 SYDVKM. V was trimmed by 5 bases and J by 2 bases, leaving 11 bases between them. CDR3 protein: CASSLTDSTDTQYF. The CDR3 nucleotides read TGTGCCAGCAGTCTGACAGACTCCACAGATACGCAGTATTTT.